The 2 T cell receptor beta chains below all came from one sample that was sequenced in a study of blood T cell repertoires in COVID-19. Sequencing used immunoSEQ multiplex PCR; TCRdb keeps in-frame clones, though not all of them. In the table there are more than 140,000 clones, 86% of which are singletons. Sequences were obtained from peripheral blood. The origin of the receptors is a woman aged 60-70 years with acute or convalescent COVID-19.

The CDR3 DNA sequence: TGTGCCAGCAGACCCTTGGACAGGGACGGTCGCTACACCTTC. This codes for CASRPLDRDGRYTF. The V gene is TRBV6-5, the J gene TRBJ1-2; 8 nucleotides align to TRBD1. CDR3 length: 14 residues. The trim removed 6 bases at V and 9 bases at J, leaving 12 bases unmatched. In germline, CDR1 is MNHEY, CDR2 SVGAGI.

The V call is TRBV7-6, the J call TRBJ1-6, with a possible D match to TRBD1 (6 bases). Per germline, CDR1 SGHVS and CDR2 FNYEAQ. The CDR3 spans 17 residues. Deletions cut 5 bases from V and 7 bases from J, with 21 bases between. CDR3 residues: CASSADLNPRGNSPLHF. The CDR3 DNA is TGTGCCAGCAGCGCCGACTTAAACCCGAGGGGGAATTCACCCCTCCACTTT.